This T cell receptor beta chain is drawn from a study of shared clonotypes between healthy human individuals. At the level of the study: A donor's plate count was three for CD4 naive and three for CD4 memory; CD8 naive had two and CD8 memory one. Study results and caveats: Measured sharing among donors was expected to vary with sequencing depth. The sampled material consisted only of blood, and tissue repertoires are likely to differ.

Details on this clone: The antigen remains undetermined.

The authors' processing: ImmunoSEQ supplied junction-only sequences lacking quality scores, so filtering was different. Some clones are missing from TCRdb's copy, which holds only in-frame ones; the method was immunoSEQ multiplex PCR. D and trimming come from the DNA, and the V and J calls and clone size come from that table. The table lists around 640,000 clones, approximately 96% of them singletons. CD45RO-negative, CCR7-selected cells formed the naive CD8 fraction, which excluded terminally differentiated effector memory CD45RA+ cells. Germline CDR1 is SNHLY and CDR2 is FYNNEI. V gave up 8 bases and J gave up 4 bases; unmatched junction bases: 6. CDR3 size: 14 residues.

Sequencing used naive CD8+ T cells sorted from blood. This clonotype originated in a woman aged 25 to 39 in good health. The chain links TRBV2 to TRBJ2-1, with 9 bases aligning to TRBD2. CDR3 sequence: CASAETSGYNEQFF. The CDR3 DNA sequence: TGTGCCAGCGCTGAGACTAGCGGTTACAATGAGCAGTTCTTC.